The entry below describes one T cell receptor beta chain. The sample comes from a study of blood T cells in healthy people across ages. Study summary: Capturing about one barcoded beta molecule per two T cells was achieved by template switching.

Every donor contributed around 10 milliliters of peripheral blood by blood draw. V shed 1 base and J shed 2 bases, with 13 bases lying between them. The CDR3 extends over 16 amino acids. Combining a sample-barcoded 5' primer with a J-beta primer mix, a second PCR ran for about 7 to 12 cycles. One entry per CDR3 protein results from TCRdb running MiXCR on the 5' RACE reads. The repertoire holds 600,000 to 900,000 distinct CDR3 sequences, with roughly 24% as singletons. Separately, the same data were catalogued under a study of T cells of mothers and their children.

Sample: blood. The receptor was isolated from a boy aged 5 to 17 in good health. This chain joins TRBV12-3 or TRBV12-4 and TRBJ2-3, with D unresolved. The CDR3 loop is CASSLVGRPFTDTQYF. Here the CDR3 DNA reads TGTGCCAGCAGTTTAGTGGGCAGACCCTTCACAGATACGCAGTATTTT.